Following are 23 T cell receptor delta chains from one sample sequenced in a study of gamma-delta T cells after stem cell transplantation. TCRdb repeated clone calling on the RT-PCR reads with CATT. The sample holds 1,100 to 1,500 delta-chain clones, about half seen once. Input material: gamma-delta T cells. These receptors were taken from a human donor. It is not recorded whose cells these are; they may come from a transplant donor.

This chain connects TRDV1 to TRDJ1; D remains ambiguous. The germline V gene encodes CDR1 TSWWSYY and CDR2 QGS. V was pared by 8 bases and J by 0 bases, with 31 bases between. The CDR3 consists of 20 residues. The CDR3 bases are TGTGCTCTTACATTAGCCCCTGTCGAGACCTGGTGCCCCTACACCGATAAACTCATCTTT. Residues: CALTLAPVETWCPYTDKLIF.

Remarks on this clone: This specimen includes other DNA sequences encoding the same CDR3. The chain couples TRDV2 to TRDJ1; 12 positions agree with TRDD3. J lost 6 bases, V lost 4 bases, and 17 bases had no gene match. This CDR3 is built from 18 residues. Germline CDR1 and CDR2: GEAIGNYY and EKD. The CDR3 is CACESLYGSGGYVNKLIF. The CDR3, as DNA: TGTGCCTGTGAGTCCCTGTACGGATCTGGGGGATACGTCAATAAACTCATCTTT.

The V gene is TRDV2, the J gene TRDJ3; TRDD3 aligns across 7 bases. The CDR3 is made up of 19 amino acids. Germline V CDR1 and CDR2: GEAIGNYY, EKD. J lost 0 bases, V lost 0 bases, and 7 bases had no gene match. CDR3 coding DNA: TGTGCCTGTGACACCGGGGGATCTCAGATCTCCTGGGACACCCGACAGATGTTTTTC. Translated: CACDTGGSQISWDTRQMFF.

This clone was picked up one time. One junction end disagrees with the germline gene, perhaps due to a read error. The genes are TRDV2 and TRDJ3; the match to TRDD3 covers 9 bases. CDR3 length: 19 residues. Germline CDR1 reads GEAIGNYY; CDR2 reads EKD. DNA for the CDR3: TGTGCCTGTGACATGGCTGGGGGATTCGGAACCTGGGACACCCGACAGCTGTTTTTC. This sequence encodes CACDMAGGFGTWDTRQLFF.

This clone was observed a few times. This probably arose from a read error, given a far larger clone one base away. Additional DNA sequences in this sample encode the identical CDR3. This rearrangement joins TRDV2 to TRDJ3, with TRDD3 identical over 7 bases. CDR3 length: 25 amino acids. Trimming removed 0 bases from V and 1 base from J; junction bases left unmatched: 26. The germline gives CDR1 GEAIGNYY, CDR2 EKD. CDR3 coding DNA: TGTGCCTGTGACACCGTGAGTGGATGGGGGACCCCACTTCGTTTATCGTCCTGGGACACCCGACAGATGTTTTTC. Protein: CACDTVSGWGTPLRLSSWDTRQMFF.

Comments on this clone: A far larger clone differs by one base, so this is likely a read error. This sample also contains other DNA sequences that code for the same CDR3. This chain connects TRDV2 to TRDJ1; TRDD3 agrees at 13 bases. Per germline, CDR1 GEAIGNYY and CDR2 EKD. This CDR3 spans 19 amino acids. CDR3 sequence (DNA): TGCGCCTGTGACACCATAGGGCCACTGGGGGATACGAGAACCGATAAACTCATCTTT. It encodes CACDTIGPLGDTRTDKLIF.

The sample holds a few counts of this clone. V gene TRDV2 combines with J gene TRDJ1; 10 bases align to TRDD3. Per the germline V gene, CDR1 is GEAIGNYY and CDR2 is EKD. The CDR3 is 15 amino acids. V dropped 0 bases and J dropped 4; count of bases not matched to a gene: 4. CDR3 DNA: TGTGCCTGTGACACCTTGGGGGATACAAACGATAAACTCATCTTT. Encoded protein: CACDTLGDTNDKLIF.

A note on this clone: A junction boundary mismatches the germline segment, possibly from a read error. The rearrangement links TRDV2 to TRDJ1; 13 bases align to TRDD3. The CDR3 spans 19 residues. The germline gives CDR1 GEAIGNYY, CDR2 EKD. The CDR3 protein is CACDTLILGDTHVPDNLIF. CDR3 sequence (DNA): TGTGCCTGTGACACCCTAATACTGGGGGATACGCACGTCCCCGATAACCTCATCTTT.

This clone counts as large. The same CDR3 is also encoded by other DNA sequences in this sample. This chain links TRDV2 with TRDJ1; the match to TRDD3 covers 12 bases. With V trimmed by 0 bases and J by 2 bases, 9 bases remained unmatched. The CDR3 has 18 amino acids. Germline V gene lookup returns CDR1 GEAIGNYY and CDR2 EKD. CDR3 region: CACDTVQLGDTGTDKLIF. CDR3 DNA: TGTGCCTGTGACACCGTTCAACTGGGGGATACTGGGACCGATAAACTCATCTTT.

The chain links TRDV2 to TRDJ1; D possibly matches TRDD1 or TRDD3 (5 bases each). This CDR3 comprises 22 residues. V was clipped by 0 bases and J by 6 bases, with 37 bases between them. CDR1 and CDR2 (germline): GEAIGNYY, EKD. Here the CDR3 reads CACDTVSQAENTGGPGTYKLIF. The CDR3 region has the DNA TGTGCCTGTGACACCGTATCGCAGGCTGAAAATACTGGTGGGCCAGGGACCTATAAACTCATCTTT.

This chain links TRDV2 with TRDJ1, with 11 bases lining up with TRDD3. CDR3 length: 15 residues. Germline V lookup: CDR1 GEAIGNYY, CDR2 EKD. The J segment lost 4 bases and the V segment lost 2 bases, leaving 5 bases of the junction unmatched. The CDR3 DNA sequence: TGTGCCTGTGACAGAGGGTGGGGGATACGCGATAAACTCATCTTT. Translation: CACDRGWGIRDKLIF.

This clone rates as medium-sized. The V and J genes are TRDV2 and TRDJ3; D remains unclear. Trimming pared 0 bases from V and 4 bases from J, leaving 0 bases between. Germline V CDR1 and CDR2: GEAIGNYY, EKD. This CDR3 spans 13 amino acids. The CDR3 region is CACDTWDTRQMFF. The CDR3 DNA reads as TGTGCCTGTGACACCTGGGACACCCGACAGATGTTTTTC.

This clone was counted only a few times. A far larger clone lies a single base away; this is likely a read error. V usage is TRDV2 and J usage is TRDJ1, with TRDD3 matching 10 bases. The V gene end was trimmed by 0 bases and the J gene end by 2 bases; junction bases not matched to a gene: 14. This CDR3 contains 19 residues. The germline V gene has CDR1 GEAIGNYY and CDR2 EKD. The CDR3 DNA follows: TGTGCCTGTGACACCATAGGGCCACTGGGGGATGCGAGAACCGATAAACTCATCTTT. Its protein is CACDTIGPLGDARTDKLIF.

The chain carries TRDV2 and TRDJ2, with 11 bases identical to TRDD3. The germline gives CDR1 GEAIGNYY, CDR2 EKD. The CDR3 totals 18 residues. With 0 bases clipped from V and 11 bases from J, the junction kept 16 bases outside the gene matches. The CDR3 loop is CACDTVAGVGDTLGQLFF. The CDR3 DNA reads as TGTGCCTGTGACACCGTAGCAGGAGTGGGGGATACGCTGGGTCAACTCTTCTTT.

In the case of this clone: This likely reflects a read error, since a far larger clone is one base away. This chain uses TRDV2 with TRDJ1; 11 nucleotides match TRDD3. Germline lookup yields CDR1 GEAIGNYY and CDR2 EKD. The CDR3 is 16 amino acids. V lost 3 bases, J lost 4 bases, and 9 bases stayed unmatched. The DNA of the CDR3 is TGTGCCTGTGACGTGATGATGGGGGATACGCGCGATAAACTCATCTTT. Residues: CACDVMMGDTRDKLIF.

The chain uses TRDV2 and TRDJ1; a possible D gene is TRDD3 (6 bases). The germline CDR1 and CDR2 sequences are GEAIGNYY and EKD. This CDR3 is 16 amino acids long. With 3 bases removed from V and 2 bases from J, the gap between germline ends came to 18 bases. The CDR3 sequence: CACDSLRGLETDKLIF. The DNA for the CDR3 is TGTGCCTGTGACTCCTTAAGGGGATTGGAGACCGATAAACTCATCTTT.

In the case of this clone: A read error is likely here: a far larger clone is one base away. The chain employs TRDV1 and TRDJ1, with a weak D call TRDD3 (6 bases). Trimming took 1 base from V and 10 from J, leaving 28 bases between them. This CDR3 comprises 18 residues. Germline lookup yields CDR1 TSWWSYY and CDR2 QGS. The CDR3 nucleotides are TGTGCTCTTGGGGAACCAGGCCCCTGTACTAGGGGATGTGGGAGACTCATCTTT. This sequence encodes CALGEPGPCTRGCGRLIF.

Details on this clone: A much more abundant neighbour one base away suggests this may be a read error. J is TRDJ1 and V is TRDV2, with 8 bases identical to TRDD3. There are 17 residues in the CDR3. Germline values: CDR1 GEAIGNYY, CDR2 EKD. Trimming cost V 1 base and J 5 bases; bases outside gene matches: 14. The CDR3 sequence is CACDTAGGGGEQDKLIF. The DNA of the CDR3 is TGTGCCTGTGACACGGCTGGGGGAGGCGGCGAGCAGGATAAACTCATCTTT.

This clone has just a few counts. At one boundary the junction diverges from the germline segment, which might be a read error. This sample also contains other DNA sequences that code for the same CDR3. CDR3: CACDTIGPLVDTRTDNLIF. CDR3 DNA sequence: TGTGCCTGTGACACCATAGGGCCCCTGGTGGATACGAGAACCGATAACCTCATCTTT. V and J are TRDV2 and TRDJ1; 7 nucleotides align to TRDD3. In germline, CDR1 is GEAIGNYY, CDR2 EKD. This CDR3 comprises 19 residues.

This clone was recorded a few times. The rearrangement links TRDV1 to TRDJ1; D is uncertain. This CDR3 spans 20 amino acids. V was clipped by 5 bases and J by 0 bases, with 28 bases between them. The germline V gene encodes CDR1 TSWWSYY and CDR2 QGS. In DNA, the CDR3 is TGTGCTCTTGGGAATTTTTGGCCCGTCTGGTTGCTCGGGTACACCGATAAACTCATCTTT. Translation gives CALGNFWPVWLLGYTDKLIF.

The chain couples TRDV2 to TRDJ2, with 11 bases lining up with TRDD3. This CDR3 is 16 amino acids long. The ends lost 3 bases at V and 7 bases at J; junction bases unmatched: 9. Germline assignment: CDR1 GEAIGNYY and CDR2 EKD. In DNA, the CDR3 is TGTGCCTGTGACCCGTTACTGGGGGATAACGGAGCACAACTCTTCTTT. Its translation is CACDPLLGDNGAQLFF.

Comment on this clone: One junction end does not reproduce the germline sequence, and a read error may be involved. The chain uses TRDV2 and TRDJ1; tentative D call: TRDD3 (6 bases). There are 16 residues in the CDR3. From germline, CDR1 is GEAIGNYY and CDR2 EKD. The CDR3: CACDPLLGPDTDELIF. The CDR3, as DNA: TGTGCCTGTGACCCTCTACTGGGCCCTGACACCGATGAACTCATCTTT.

This clone has just one count. The chain combines TRDV3 with TRDJ3, with D uncertain. The CDR3 covers 17 residues. The V end was cut by 4 bases, the J end by 2 bases, with 18 bases between. Germline assignment: CDR1 TVYSNPD and CDR2 GDNSRS (reference sequence). Here the CDR3 DNA reads TGTGCCTACACCTGGTGGCTGAGCCCCTGGGACACCCGACAGATGTTTTTC. This translates into CAYTWWLSPWDTRQMFF.